The T cell receptor (beta chain) described here comes from a study of PD-L1 blockade in urothelial cancer. About the research overall: T cell content in blood samples showed a median of around 150,000.

The CDR3 contains 13 residues. The V and J ends lost 1 base and 4 bases respectively, with 6 bases between them. Germline CDR1 reads MGHRA; CDR2 reads YSYEKL. The table came from immunoSEQ multiplex PCR; TCRdb's copy has only in-frame clones and leaves some out. The table includes 57,000 or so clones, more than 65% detected once. This clonotype originated in a man between 70 and 80 years old with urothelial cancer. The V and J genes are TRBV4-1 and TRBJ2-3, with unresolved D. The specimen comprised PBMCs, sampled around atezolizumab (anti-PD-L1) treatment. The CDR3 is CASSQGRADTQYF. The CDR3 region has the DNA TGCGCCAGCAGCCAAGGACGGGCAGATACGCAGTATTTT.